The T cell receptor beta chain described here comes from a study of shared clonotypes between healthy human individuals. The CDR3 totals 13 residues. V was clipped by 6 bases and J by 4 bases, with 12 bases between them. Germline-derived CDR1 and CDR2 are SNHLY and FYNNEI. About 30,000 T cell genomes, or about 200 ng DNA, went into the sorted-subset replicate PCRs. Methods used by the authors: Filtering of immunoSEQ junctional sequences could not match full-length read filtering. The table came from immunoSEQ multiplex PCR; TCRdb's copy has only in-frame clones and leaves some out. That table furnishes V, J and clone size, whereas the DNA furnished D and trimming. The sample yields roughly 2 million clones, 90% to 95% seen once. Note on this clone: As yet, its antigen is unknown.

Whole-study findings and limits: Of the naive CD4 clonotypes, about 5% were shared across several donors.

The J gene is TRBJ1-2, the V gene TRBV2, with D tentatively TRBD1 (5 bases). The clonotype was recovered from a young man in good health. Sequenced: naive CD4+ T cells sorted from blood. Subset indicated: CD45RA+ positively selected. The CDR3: CASRTTGPYGYTF. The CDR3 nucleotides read TGTGCCAGCAGGACTACAGGACCCTATGGCTACACCTTC.